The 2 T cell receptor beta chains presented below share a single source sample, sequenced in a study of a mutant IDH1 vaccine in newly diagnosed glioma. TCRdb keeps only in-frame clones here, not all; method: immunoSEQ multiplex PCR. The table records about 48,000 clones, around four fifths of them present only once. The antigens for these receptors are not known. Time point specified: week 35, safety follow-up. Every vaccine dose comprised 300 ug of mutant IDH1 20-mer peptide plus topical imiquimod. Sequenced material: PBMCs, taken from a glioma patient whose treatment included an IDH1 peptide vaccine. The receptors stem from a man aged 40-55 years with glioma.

The CDR3 region has the DNA TGCAGCGTTGCCGGAACCCCGAACGAGCAGTACTTC. Residues: CSVAGTPNEQYF. V gene TRBV29-1 combines with J gene TRBJ2-7; no definite D call. The CDR3 runs to 12 residues. Trimming left V 4 bases short and J 5 bases short, with 12 bases between. The germline CDR1 and CDR2 sequences are SQVTM and ANQGSEA.

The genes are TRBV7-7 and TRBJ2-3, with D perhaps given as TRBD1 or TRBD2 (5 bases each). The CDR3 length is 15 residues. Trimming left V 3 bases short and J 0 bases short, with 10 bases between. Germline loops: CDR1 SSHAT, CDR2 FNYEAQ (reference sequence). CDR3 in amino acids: CASSLGTPSTDTQYF. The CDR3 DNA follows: TGTGCCAGCAGCTTGGGGACCCCTAGCACAGATACGCAGTATTTT.